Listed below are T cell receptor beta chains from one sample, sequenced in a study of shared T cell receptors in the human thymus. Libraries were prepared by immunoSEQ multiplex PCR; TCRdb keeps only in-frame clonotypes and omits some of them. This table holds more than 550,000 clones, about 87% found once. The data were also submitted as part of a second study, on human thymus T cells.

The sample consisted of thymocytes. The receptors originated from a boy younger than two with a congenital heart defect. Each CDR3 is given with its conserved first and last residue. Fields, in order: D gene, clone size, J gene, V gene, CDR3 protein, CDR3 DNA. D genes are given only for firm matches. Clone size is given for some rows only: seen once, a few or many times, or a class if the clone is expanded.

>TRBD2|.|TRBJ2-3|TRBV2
CASRGSGGTDTQYF
TGTGCCAGCAGAGGTAGCGGGGGCACAGATACGCAGTATTTT
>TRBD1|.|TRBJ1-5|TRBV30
CAWRPTGANQPQHF
TGTGCCTGGAGGCCCACAGGGGCCAATCAGCCCCAGCATTTT
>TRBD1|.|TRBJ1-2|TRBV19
CASSTSGGSGGVNYGYTF
TGTGCCAGTAGTACCTCAGGAGGGTCAGGGGGAGTTAACTATGGCTACACCTTC
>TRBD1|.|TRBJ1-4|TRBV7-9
CASSLAGTGGEKLFF
TGTGCCAGCAGCTTAGCGGGGACAGGAGGTGAAAAACTGTTTTTT
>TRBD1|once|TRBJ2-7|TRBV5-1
CASSLQGAHSSYEQYF
TGCGCCAGCAGCTTACAGGGGGCGCATTCCTCCTACGAGCAGTACTTC
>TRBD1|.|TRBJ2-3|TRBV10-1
CASNNVWDRAATDTQYF
TGCGCCAGCAACAACGTGTGGGACAGGGCAGCCACAGATACGCAGTATTTT
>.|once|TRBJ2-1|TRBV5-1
CASSYTSTGNLDEQFF
TGCGCCAGCAGCTATACATCCACAGGGAACCTCGATGAGCAGTTCTTC
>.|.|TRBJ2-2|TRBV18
CASSPKTGRAGELFF
TGTGCCAGCTCACCAAAGACAGGAAGGGCCGGGGAGCTGTTTTTT
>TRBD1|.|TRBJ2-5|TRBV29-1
CSVVGQGREQYF
TGCAGCGTTGTGGGACAGGGTCGAGAGCAGTACTTC
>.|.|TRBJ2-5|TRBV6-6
CASSPPDRTPVGTQYF
TGTGCCAGCAGTCCCCCCGACAGGACCCCGGTAGGGACCCAGTACTTC
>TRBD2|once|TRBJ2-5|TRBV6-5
CASSGLAGIETQYF
TGTGCCAGCTCGGGACTAGCGGGAATTGAGACCCAGTACTTC
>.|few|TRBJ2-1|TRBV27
CASSFPHDRLQTVDNEQFF
TGTGCCAGCAGTTTTCCCCACGATAGACTCCAGACGGTAGACAATGAGCAGTTCTTC
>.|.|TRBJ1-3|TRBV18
CASSPTTGSSGNTIYF
TGTGCCAGCTCACCCACCACAGGGAGCTCTGGAAACACCATATATTTT
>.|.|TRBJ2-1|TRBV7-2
CASSLLSFGSSYNEQFF
TGTGCCAGCAGCCTTCTTTCATTCGGGAGCTCCTACAATGAGCAGTTCTTC
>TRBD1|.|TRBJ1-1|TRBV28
CASSQPPRQGNTEAFF
TGTGCCAGCAGTCAGCCCCCGAGACAGGGAAACACTGAAGCTTTCTTT
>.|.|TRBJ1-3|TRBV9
CASSATAPGVWSGNTIYF
TGTGCCAGCAGCGCAACTGCCCCCGGGGTATGGTCAGGAAACACCATATATTTT
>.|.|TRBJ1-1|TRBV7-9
CASSLLGGKNTEAFF
TGTGCCAGCAGCTTACTAGGGGGAAAAAACACTGAAGCTTTCTTT
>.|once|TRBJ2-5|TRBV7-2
CAEKGGANQETQYF
TGTGCCGAGAAGGGGGGGGCCAACCAAGAGACCCAGTACTTC
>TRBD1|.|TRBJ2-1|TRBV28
CASSPGTGVTSSYNEQFF
TGTGCCAGCAGTCCCGGGACAGGGGTTACCAGCTCCTACAATGAGCAGTTCTTC
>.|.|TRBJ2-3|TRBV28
CASRRRTTTDTQYF
TGTGCCAGCAGGCGCAGGACTACCACAGATACGCAGTATTTT
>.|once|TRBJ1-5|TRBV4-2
CASSQGGQGRQPQHF
TGTGCCAGCAGCCAAGGTGGTCAGGGGCGTCAGCCCCAGCATTTT
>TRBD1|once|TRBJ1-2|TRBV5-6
CASSLEGTGARGYTF
TGTGCCAGCAGCTTGGAGGGGACAGGGGCCCGAGGCTATACCTTC
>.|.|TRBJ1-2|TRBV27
CASSLSTRANYGYTF
TGTGCCAGCAGTTTATCGACCAGGGCTAACTATGGCTACACCTTC
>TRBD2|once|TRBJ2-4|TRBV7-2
CASSFPSSGAKNIQYF
TGTGCCAGCAGCTTCCCCTCTAGCGGGGCCAAAAACATTCAGTACTTC
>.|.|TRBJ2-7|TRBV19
CASSIDDRKSYEQYF
TGTGCCAGTAGTATCGACGACAGGAAATCCTACGAGCAGTACTTC
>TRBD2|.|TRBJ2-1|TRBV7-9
CASSRTSGIYNEQFF
TGTGCCAGCAGCAGGACTAGCGGGATTTACAATGAGCAGTTCTTC
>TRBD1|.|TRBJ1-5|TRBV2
CASSETRQGLSIQPQHF
TGTGCCAGCAGTGAGACTCGACAGGGTTTGTCTATACAGCCCCAGCATTTT
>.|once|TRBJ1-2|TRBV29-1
CSVVTPPGGVDNYGYTF
TGCAGCGTTGTAACCCCTCCGGGGGGTGTGGATAACTATGGCTACACCTTC
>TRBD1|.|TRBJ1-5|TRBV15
CATSSGRTGRRQPQHF
TGTGCCACCAGCAGCGGAAGGACAGGGCGCCGTCAGCCCCAGCATTTT
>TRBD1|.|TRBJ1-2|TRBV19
CASSIRIRDRVISRYGYTF
TGTGCCAGTAGTATAAGGATACGGGACAGGGTCATCTCTCGATATGGCTACACCTTC
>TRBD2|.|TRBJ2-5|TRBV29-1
CSVGGGLEQYF
TGCAGCGTTGGCGGGGGATTGGAGCAGTACTTC
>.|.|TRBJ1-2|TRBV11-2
CASSLVPGQGRLWYGYTF
TGTGCCAGCAGCTTAGTTCCGGGACAAGGCCGTCTGTGGTATGGCTACACCTTC
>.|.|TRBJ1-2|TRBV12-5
CASGLGDTYSYGYTF
TGTGCTAGTGGTTTGGGCGACACCTATTCCTATGGCTACACCTTC
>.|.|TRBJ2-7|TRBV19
CASSITSGAYEQYF
TGTGCCAGTAGTATAACTTCAGGGGCCTACGAGCAGTACTTC
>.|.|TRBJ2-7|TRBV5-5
CASSSPQARYEQYF
TGTGCCAGCAGCTCCCCGCAAGCGAGGTACGAGCAGTACTTC
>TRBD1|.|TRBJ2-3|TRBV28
CASSCRSNWDSSSDTQYF
TGTGCCAGCAGTTGCCGGTCTAACTGGGACAGCTCCTCGGATACGCAGTATTTT
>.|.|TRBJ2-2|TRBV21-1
CASSPNLTGELFF
TGTGCCAGCAGCCCTAACCTGACCGGGGAGCTGTTTTTT
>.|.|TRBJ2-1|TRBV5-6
CASSFVTRHYNEQFF
TGTGCCAGCAGCTTCGTGACTAGGCATTACAATGAGCAGTTCTTC
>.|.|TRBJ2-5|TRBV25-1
CASSPPGERTWGVETQYF
TGTGCCAGCAGTCCCCCGGGAGAGAGGACCTGGGGTGTTGAGACCCAGTACTTC
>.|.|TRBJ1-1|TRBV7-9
CASSSQTDYEAFF
TGTGCCAGCAGCTCCCAGACAGATTATGAAGCTTTCTTT
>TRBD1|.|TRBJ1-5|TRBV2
CASRAPGQDNQPQHF
TGTGCCAGCAGAGCTCCGGGACAGGATAATCAGCCCCAGCATTTT
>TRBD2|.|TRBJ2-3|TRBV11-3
CASSLGGGAADTQYF
TGTGCCAGCAGCTTAGGCGGGGGGGCAGCGGATACGCAGTATTTT